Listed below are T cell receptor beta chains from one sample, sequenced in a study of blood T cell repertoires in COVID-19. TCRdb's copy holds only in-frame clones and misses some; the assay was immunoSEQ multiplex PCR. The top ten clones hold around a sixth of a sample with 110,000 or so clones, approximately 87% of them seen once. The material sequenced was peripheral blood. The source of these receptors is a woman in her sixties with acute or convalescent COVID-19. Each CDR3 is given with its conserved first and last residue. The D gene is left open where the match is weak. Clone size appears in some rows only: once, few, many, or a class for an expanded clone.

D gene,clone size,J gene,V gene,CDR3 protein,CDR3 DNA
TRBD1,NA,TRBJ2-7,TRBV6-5,CASRPPGQGYEQYF,TGTGCCAGCAGACCGCCGGGACAGGGGTACGAGCAGTACTTC
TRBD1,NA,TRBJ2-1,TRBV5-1,CASSLAGTGAYNEQFF,TGCGCCAGCAGCTTGGCCGGGACAGGGGCATACAATGAGCAGTTCTTC
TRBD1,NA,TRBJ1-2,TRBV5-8,CASSSRTGNYGYTF,TGTGCCAGCAGCTCCCGGACAGGGAACTATGGCTACACCTTC
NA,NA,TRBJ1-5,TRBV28,CASSQRHGNQPQHF,TGTGCCAGCAGCCAACGACATGGAAATCAGCCCCAGCATTTT
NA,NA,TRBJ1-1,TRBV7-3,CASITGSLNTEAFF,TGTGCCAGCATCACGGGGTCGCTGAACACTGAAGCTTTCTTT
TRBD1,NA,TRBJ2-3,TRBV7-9,CASSSQTGSSTDTQYF,TGTGCCAGCAGCTCGCAGACAGGGAGCAGCACAGATACGCAGTATTTT
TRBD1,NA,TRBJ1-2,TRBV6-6,CASSYLLNRGNYGYTF,TGTGCCAGCAGTTACTTGTTAAACAGGGGGAACTATGGCTACACCTTC
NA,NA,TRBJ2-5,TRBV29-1,CSVRGQGRETQYF,TGCAGCGTGCGGGGTCAGGGCCGAGAGACCCAGTACTTC
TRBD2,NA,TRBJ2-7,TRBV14,CASSQFLAGGAEQYF,TGTGCCAGCAGCCAATTTCTAGCGGGAGGGGCCGAGCAGTACTTC
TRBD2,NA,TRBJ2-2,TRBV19,CASSTPGGGGGGELFF,TGTGCCAGTAGCACCCCGGGAGGGGGAGGAGGCGGGGAGCTGTTTTTT
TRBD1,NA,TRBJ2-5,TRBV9,CASSEPGTGLGETQYF,TGTGCCAGCAGCGAACCGGGGACAGGGTTGGGAGAGACCCAGTACTTC
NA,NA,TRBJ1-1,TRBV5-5,CASSLMAQANTEAFF,TGTGCCAGCAGCCTCATGGCCCAGGCGAACACTGAAGCTTTCTTT
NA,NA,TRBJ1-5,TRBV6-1,CASSEAGGYQPQHF,TGTGCCAGCAGTGAAGCCGGGGGTTATCAGCCCCAGCATTTT
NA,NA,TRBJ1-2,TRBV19,CASSAPHVQGLILGYTF,TGTGCCAGTAGTGCCCCTCATGTACAGGGTCTAATACTTGGCTACACCTTC
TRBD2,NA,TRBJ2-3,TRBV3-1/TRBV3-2,CASSQSPGGSGATDTQYF,TGTGCCAGCAGCCAATCACCGGGCGGGAGCGGAGCTACAGATACGCAGTATTTT
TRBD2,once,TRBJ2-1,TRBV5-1,CASSSLAGGPMGADNEQFF,TGCGCCAGCAGCTCCCTAGCGGGAGGTCCAATGGGGGCCGACAATGAGCAGTTCTTC
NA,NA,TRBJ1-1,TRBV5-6,CASSLGQLTEAFF,TGTGCCAGCAGCTTAGGACAGCTTACTGAAGCTTTCTTT
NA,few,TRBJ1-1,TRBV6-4,CASRRGAENTEAFF,TGTGCCAGCAGGAGAGGTGCGGAGAACACTGAAGCTTTCTTT
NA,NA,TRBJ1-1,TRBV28,CASSFLRRGTFEAFF,TGTGCCAGCAGTTTTTTGCGCCGGGGTACTTTTGAAGCTTTCTTT
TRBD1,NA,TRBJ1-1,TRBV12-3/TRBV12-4,CASSTGVTEAFF,TGTGCCAGCAGCACAGGGGTGACTGAAGCTTTCTTT
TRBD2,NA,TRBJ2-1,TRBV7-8,CASSQGPAGGYNEQFF,TGTGCCAGCAGCCAAGGTCCAGCGGGGGGCTACAATGAGCAGTTCTTC
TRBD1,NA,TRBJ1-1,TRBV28,CASKGTANTEAFF,TGTGCCAGCAAAGGGACAGCGAACACTGAAGCTTTCTTT
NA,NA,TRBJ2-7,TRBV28,CASTGIRGRSYEQYF,TGTGCCAGCACCGGAATAAGAGGGAGGTCGTACGAGCAGTACTTC
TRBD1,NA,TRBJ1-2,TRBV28,CASEPISWQGEGYTF,TGTGCCAGCGAACCCATTTCTTGGCAGGGGGAAGGCTACACCTTC
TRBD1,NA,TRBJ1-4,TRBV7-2,CASSRDRLSTNEKLFF,TGTGCCAGCAGCCGGGACAGGCTTTCAACTAATGAAAAACTGTTTTTT
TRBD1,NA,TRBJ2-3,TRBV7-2,CASSPGTGGASDTQYF,TGTGCCAGCAGCCCTGGGACAGGGGGCGCCTCAGATACGCAGTATTTT
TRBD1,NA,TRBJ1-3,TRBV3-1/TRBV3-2,CASSLGQVGNTIYF,TGTGCCAGCAGCCTGGGACAGGTCGGAAACACCATATATTTT
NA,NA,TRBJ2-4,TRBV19,CATSTLGELTVSLAKNIQYF,TGTGCCACCTCAACCCTGGGCGAATTAACTGTATCTTTAGCCAAAAACATTCAGTACTTC
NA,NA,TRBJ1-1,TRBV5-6,CASSFTLDRVRLNTEAFF,TGTGCCAGCAGCTTCACTTTAGACAGAGTTAGGCTGAACACTGAAGCTTTCTTT
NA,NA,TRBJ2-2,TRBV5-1,CASSLGRGGELFF,TGCGCCAGCAGCTTGGGTCGCGGCGGGGAGCTGTTTTTT
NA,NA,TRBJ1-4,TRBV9,CASSVAAGARELFF,TGTGCCAGCAGCGTAGCTGCGGGGGCGCGGGAACTGTTTTTT
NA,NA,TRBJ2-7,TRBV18,CASSPLAGFNEQYF,TGTGCCAGCTCCCCCCTAGCAGGTTTCAACGAGCAGTACTTC
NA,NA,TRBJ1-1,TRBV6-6,CASSQSGGPTEAFF,TGTGCCAGCAGCCAATCCGGAGGGCCCACTGAAGCTTTCTTT
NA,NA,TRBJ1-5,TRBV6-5,CASRVRGRSNQPQHF,TGTGCCAGCAGAGTTAGGGGAAGGAGCAATCAGCCCCAGCATTTT
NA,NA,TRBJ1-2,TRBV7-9,CASSITGQGNYGYTF,TGTGCCAGCAGCATAACAGGGCAGGGGAACTATGGCTACACCTTC
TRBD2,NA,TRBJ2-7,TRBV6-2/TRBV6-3,CASTPPLAGGEQYF,TGTGCCAGCACCCCCCCCCTAGCGGGAGGCGAGCAGTACTTC
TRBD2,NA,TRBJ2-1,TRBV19,CASSRVVSGRSYNEQFF,TGTGCCAGTAGTAGAGTGGTAAGCGGGAGGTCGTACAATGAGCAGTTCTTC
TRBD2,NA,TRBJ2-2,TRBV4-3,CASSQDREVTGELFF,TGCGCCAGCAGCCAAGATCGGGAGGTCACCGGGGAGCTGTTTTTT
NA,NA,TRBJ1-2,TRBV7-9,CASSLAGSEGYTF,TGTGCCAGCAGCCTAGCTGGATCGGAGGGCTACACCTTC
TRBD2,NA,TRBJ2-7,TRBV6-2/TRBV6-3,CASSYVAGGHEQYF,TGTGCCAGCAGTTACGTAGCGGGAGGCCACGAGCAGTACTTC
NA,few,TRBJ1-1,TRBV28,CASNVRNTEAFF,TGTGCCAGCAATGTGAGGAACACTGAAGCTTTCTTT
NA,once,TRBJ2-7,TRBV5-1,CASSLTSTTYEQYF,TGCGCCAGCAGCTTGACTAGCACCACCTACGAGCAGTACTTC
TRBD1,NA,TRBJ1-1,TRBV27,CASHLDRDVTEAFF,TGTGCCAGCCATTTGGACAGGGACGTCACTGAAGCTTTCTTT
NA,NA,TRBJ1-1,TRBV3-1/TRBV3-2,CASSQVRGTEAFF,TGTGCCAGCAGCCAAGTGCGGGGCACTGAAGCTTTCTTT
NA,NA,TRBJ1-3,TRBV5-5,CASSSGGSSGNTIYF,TGTGCCAGCAGCTCCGGGGGTAGCTCTGGAAACACCATATATTTT
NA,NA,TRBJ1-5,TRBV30,CAWSVNPGMSQHF,TGTGCCTGGAGTGTTAACCCTGGCATGTCCCAGCATTTT
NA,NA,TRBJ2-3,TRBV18,CASSPRARQDTQYF,TGTGCCAGCTCACCACGGGCCCGACAAGATACGCAGTATTTT
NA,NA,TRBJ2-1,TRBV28,CASSLTANEQFF,TGTGCCAGCAGTTTGACTGCAAATGAGCAGTTCTTC
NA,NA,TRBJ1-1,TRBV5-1,CASSLDGWTVRAFF,TGCGCCAGCAGCTTGGACGGTTGGACAGTAAGGGCTTTCTTT
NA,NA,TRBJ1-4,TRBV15,CATSRPGGTNEKLFF,TGTGCCACCAGCAGACCTGGAGGGACTAATGAAAAACTGTTTTTT